Detailed here is one T cell receptor beta chain. The antigen remains undetermined. The repertoire was sequenced with immunoSEQ multiplex PCR; TCRdb's copy has only in-frame clones and lacks some. Of more than 40,000 clones listed, roughly 91% are singletons. V gave up 3 bases and J gave up 2 bases, with 16 bases separating them. CDR1 and CDR2 (germline): MNHNS, SASEGT. CDR3 size: 16 residues. These data originate in a study of OX40 agonist ivuxolimab in advanced cancers. Overall study context: Recorded diagnoses for dose-escalation patients were hepatocellular carcinoma, melanoma, renal cell or head and neck cancer. Notes on the study in general: Clones of CD4+ and CD8+ blood T cells grew by week 6 at doses of 0.1 to 3.0 mg/kg. The antigen specificity of the peripheral T cells (those that were expanded) was not determined.

The sample in question was CD4+ or CD8+ T cells sorted from blood, obtained in a trial of the OX40 agonist ivuxolimab. The rearrangement joins TRBV6-1 to TRBJ1-2; D might be TRBD1 (6 bases). This sequence was found in an adult with an advanced solid tumor such as melanoma, head and neck, liver or kidney cancer. The CDR3 loop reads CASSDWGARRNYGYTF. In nucleotides, the CDR3 is TGTGCCAGCAGTGATTGGGGGGCTCGGAGGAACTATGGCTACACCTTC.